Given below is one TCR beta chain in context. The treatment was: oral pan-JAK inhibitor, 5-10 mg twice daily. Sequencing relied on a cDNA template that was reverse transcribed from extracted RNA. Some clones are missing from TCRdb's copy, which holds only in-frame ones; the method was immunoSEQ multiplex PCR. The sample shows about 97,000 clones, about three fifths of them seen only once. The data were obtained in a study of CD8+ T cells in alopecia areata. Study-level information: Patients in the study were on tofacitinib for 6 to 18 months, then off it for 6 months.

The CDR3 loop spans 14 amino acids. Germline V lookup: CDR1 SGHRS, CDR2 YFSETQ. The V end was cut by 4 bases, the J end by 8 bases, with 16 bases between. The chain couples TRBV5-1 to TRBJ2-1, with a possible D match to TRBD2 (5 bases). This sequence originates from a human donor with alopecia areata. The specimen was CD8+ T cells sorted from blood, collected at approximately week 60, from a patient treated with tofacitinib. The CDR3: CASSLTSGFDEQFF. In DNA, the CDR3 is TGCGCCAGCAGCCTCACTTCGGGATTCGATGAGCAGTTCTTC.